This T cell receptor (beta chain) was captured by sequencing in a study of HIV-infected children after antiretroviral therapy interruption. Background on the study: Recorded EBV and CMV exposure existed for most children. Interruption-arm samples span weeks 0, 12, interruption end (24 or 48), and about 3 years post-study.

Treatment of the sample: PENTA 11 planned treatment interruption arm or continuous ART arm. The V and J ends lost 6 bases and 7 bases, in that order; junction bases with no gene match: 9. The germline V gene encodes CDR1 SQVTM and CDR2 ANQGSEA. This CDR3 contains 13 residues. RNA-based 3' RACE libraries used unique molecular identifiers. TCRdb recomputed calls from the 3' RACE reads with MiXCR, one row per CDR3 protein. This table holds about 37,000 distinct CDR3 sequences, about 7% found once. This clonotype was seen ten or more times. This TCR came from a pool of human donors with HIV. The source was CD45RA+ CD4+ T cells from PBMCs, pooled from several time points, collected from a donor given antiretroviral therapy, either interrupted or continuous. Subset noted: naive CD4+ CD45RA+ CD45RO- T cells. The chain recombines TRBV29-1 with TRBJ1-2; 9 bases agree with TRBD1. The CDR3 loop is CSVTGTGSGGYTF. CDR3 coding DNA: TGCAGCGTCACCGGGACAGGGTCGGGTGGCTACACCTTC.